One and the same sample provided the 26 T cell receptor beta chains below, sequenced in a study of blood T cell repertoires in COVID-19. Measured with immunoSEQ multiplex PCR; TCRdb has only the in-frame clones, and not every one. The sample lists 95,000 to 150,000 clones; more than 60% were seen once. The sample taken for sequencing was peripheral blood. All receptors come from a man between 65 and 85 years old with acute or convalescent COVID-19.

The gene calls are TRBV5-1 and TRBJ2-1, with TRBD2 matching over 14 bases. Germline CDR1 is SGHRS and CDR2 is YFSETQ. Germline trimming cut 2 bases from V and 0 bases from J; bases unmatched to any gene: 4. The CDR3 runs 18 residues. The CDR3 coding sequence is TGCGCCAGCAGCTTTAGGACTAGCGGGGGGCCCTCCTACAATGAGCAGTTCTTC. Protein: CASSFRTSGGPSYNEQFF.

This clone was seen once. The chain uses TRBV19 and TRBJ2-1; TRBD1 matches 9 bases. The length of the CDR3 is 16 residues. CDR1 and CDR2 (germline): LNHDA, SQIVND (reference sequence). The V gene end was trimmed by 5 bases and the J gene end by 9 bases; junction bases not matched to a gene: 14. CDR3 sequence (DNA): TGTGCCAGTAGTCCCCCGGGACAGGGTATGTTGGGTGAGCAGTTCTTC. The encoded protein is CASSPPGQGMLGEQFF.

The rearrangement links TRBV7-2 to TRBJ1-4; D unclear. The CDR3 contains 15 residues. CDR1 is SGHTA, CDR2 FQGNSA, per germline. Trimming removed 0 bases at V and 8 bases at J, with 13 bases between. CDR3 sequence: CASSLAAGSGEKLFF. The CDR3 DNA sequence: TGTGCCAGCAGCTTAGCCGCAGGTTCGGGAGAAAAACTGTTTTTT.

The chain is built from TRBV5-4 and TRBJ1-1; a possible D gene is TRBD1 (5 bases). Trimming took 4 bases from V and 1 from J, leaving 14 bases between them. Germline lookup yields CDR1 SGHNT and CDR2 YYREEE (reference sequence). CDR3 length: 15 residues. The CDR3 DNA reads as TGTGCCAGCAGCCTCCCGGGGGGACCGAACACTGAAGCTTTCTTT. It codes for CASSLPGGPNTEAFF.

The J gene is TRBJ2-7, the V gene TRBV15; D is unclear. Germline values: CDR1 LNHNV, CDR2 YYDKDF (reference sequence). Trimming cost V 0 bases and J 3 bases, with 18 bases left between them. The CDR3 has 17 amino acids. The CDR3 DNA reads as TGTGCCACCAGCAGAGATCCAAACGCAGAGAGGAGCTACGAGCAGTACTTC. Protein product: CATSRDPNAERSYEQYF.

This chain connects TRBV24-1 to TRBJ1-2, with TRBD1 matching 8 bases. CDR3 length: 13 amino acids. The germline gives CDR1 KGHDR, CDR2 SFDVKD. With V trimmed by 6 bases and J by 8 bases, 7 bases remained unmatched. The CDR3 is CATSTGQGWGYTF. The CDR3 region has the DNA TGTGCCACCAGTACCGGACAGGGTTGGGGCTACACCTTC.

The chain combines TRBV19 with TRBJ1-2, with TRBD1 identical over 8 bases. The CDR3 is 15 residues long. J gave up 5 bases and V 1 base, and 6 bases lay outside the gene matches. Germline values: CDR1 LNHDA, CDR2 SQIVND (reference sequence). The CDR3 DNA sequence: TGTGCCAGTAGTATAGCAGGGGGCAATGGGTATGGCTACACCTTC. Amino acids: CASSIAGGNGYGYTF.

The V and J genes are TRBV7-2 and TRBJ2-7; 10 nucleotides line up with TRBD2. With 5 bases clipped from V and 0 bases from J, the junction kept 4 bases outside the gene matches. The length of the CDR3 is 15 residues. Germline lookup yields CDR1 SGHTA and CDR2 FQGNSA. DNA of the CDR3: TGTGCCAGCAGCCTGTCTAGCGGGGGCTCCTACGAGCAGTACTTC. Protein: CASSLSSGGSYEQYF.

The V gene is TRBV7-2, the J gene TRBJ2-7; D is unclear. The V end lost 1 base, the J end lost 2 bases, and 12 bases lay between the germline ends. The CDR3 is 15 amino acids. Germline loops: CDR1 SGHTA, CDR2 FQGNSA. CDR3 loop: CASSLVGRSAYEQYF. The CDR3 DNA follows: TGTGCCAGCAGCTTAGTCGGTAGGAGCGCCTACGAGCAGTACTTC.

This rearrangement joins TRBV5-4 to TRBJ2-1; TRBD1 aligns across 8 bases. Germline-derived CDR1 and CDR2 are SGHNT and YYREEE (reference sequence). The CDR3 loop spans 15 amino acids. The trim removed 5 bases at V and 2 bases at J, leaving 6 bases unmatched. The CDR3 DNA reads as TGTGCCAGCAGTTCGGACAGGGTGACCTACAATGAGCAGTTCTTC. Its protein is CASSSDRVTYNEQFF.

In its sample, this clone was seen a few times. The rearrangement joins TRBV21-1 to TRBJ1-2. TRBV21-1 is described as a pseudogene. The CDR3 runs 15 residues. Here the CDR3 reads CASCPGPTFNYGYTF. The CDR3 DNA reads as TGTGCCAGCTGCCCCGGTCCTACCTTTAACTATGGCTACACCTTC.

The rearrangement uses TRBV9 and TRBJ2-2, with 8 bases matching TRBD2. Germline V gene sequence: CDR1 SGDLS, CDR2 YYNGEE. This CDR3 has 18 amino acids. The trim removed 1 base at V and 7 bases at J, leaving 15 bases unmatched. This CDR3 is CASSVSVGSGGFGGELFF. For the CDR3, the DNA is TGTGCCAGCAGCGTATCCGTAGGGAGCGGGGGTTTTGGCGGGGAGCTGTTTTTT.

The rearrangement joins TRBV4-1 to TRBJ1-1; D unresolved. Trimming stripped 0 bases from V and 3 bases from J, with 17 bases between. The V gene's germline CDR1 is MGHRA and CDR2 YSYEKL. The CDR3 sequence is 17 residues long. The CDR3 protein is CASSQELGTVGDTEAFF. Here the CDR3 DNA reads TGCGCCAGCAGCCAAGAATTGGGCACCGTCGGTGACACTGAAGCTTTCTTT.

The rearrangement uses TRBV2 and TRBJ2-5, with TRBD2 matching over 12 bases. CDR1 SNHLY and CDR2 FYNNEI come from the germline V gene. The CDR3 spans 15 residues. The J segment lost 4 bases and the V segment lost 5 bases, leaving 5 bases of the junction unmatched. The CDR3 DNA reads TGTGCCAGCAGTTCACTAGCGGGGGGAATAGAGACCCAGTACTTC. Translation: CASSSLAGGIETQYF. The full variable domain, its missing parts supplied by reference TRBV2 and TRBJ2-5, is EPEVTQTPSHQVTQMGQEVILRCVPISNHLYFYWYRQILGQKVEFLVSFYNNEISEKSEIFDDQFSVERPDGSNFTLKIRSTKLEDSAMYFCASSSLAGGIETQYFGPGTRLLVL.

This chain joins TRBV3-1 (or the pseudogene TRBV3-2) and TRBJ2-2; 9 bases are a match to TRBD1. Germline V gives CDR1 LGHDT, CDR2 YNNKEL (reference sequence). The V gene end was trimmed by 3 bases and the J gene end by 4 bases; junction bases not matched to a gene: 6. The CDR3 loop spans 16 amino acids. CDR3 region: CASSQTGGDRTGELFF. The CDR3 coding sequence is TGTGCCAGCAGCCAGACAGGGGGTGATCGCACCGGGGAGCTGTTTTTT.

The V and J genes are TRBV4-2 and TRBJ1-5; D might be TRBD1 (5 bases). The CDR3 is made up of 15 amino acids. Germline CDR1 and CDR2: LGHNA and YNFKEQ. Deletions cut 3 bases from V and 0 bases from J, with 9 bases between. For the CDR3, the DNA is TGTGCCAGCAGCCATAACAGGAATAGCAATCAGCCCCAGCATTTT. Amino acids: CASSHNRNSNQPQHF.

The chain combines TRBV2 with TRBJ2-7, with 8 positions matching TRBD1. Germline values: CDR1 SNHLY, CDR2 FYNNEI. The V gene end was trimmed by 5 bases and the J gene end by 5 bases; junction bases not matched to a gene: 8. CDR3 length: 14 residues. The CDR3: CASSKDRVVNEQYF. The CDR3 region has the DNA TGTGCCAGCAGTAAGGACAGGGTCGTCAACGAGCAGTACTTC. The full variable domain, its missing parts supplied by reference TRBV2 and TRBJ2-7, is EPEVTQTPSHQVTQMGQEVILRCVPISNHLYFYWYRQILGQKVEFLVSFYNNEISEKSEIFDDQFSVERPDGSNFTLKIRSTKLEDSAMYFCASSKDRVVNEQYFGPGTRLTVT.

The V call is TRBV7-3, the J call TRBJ2-3, with 7 bases that match TRBD1. V lost 0 bases and J lost 1; bases outside the gene matches: 10. The CDR3 loop spans 18 amino acids. The V gene's germline CDR1 is SGHTA and CDR2 FQGTGA. The CDR3 bases are TGTGCCAGCAGCTTAACGGGGGCGATGGGGACAGGCACAGATACGCAGTATTTT. The encoded protein is CASSLTGAMGTGTDTQYF.

J is TRBJ1-3 and V is TRBV27; weak D call: TRBD1 (6 bases). Trimming removed 7 bases at V and 4 bases at J, with 17 bases between. Per the germline V gene, CDR1 is MNHEY and CDR2 is SMNVEV (reference sequence). This CDR3 comprises 15 residues. In DNA form, the CDR3 reads TGTGCCAGCATCGTACAGGGTAGGAAAGGAAACACCATATATTTT. Translating gives CASIVQGRKGNTIYF.

The chain is built from TRBV7-2 and TRBJ1-5; D gene uncertain. The germline gives CDR1 SGHTA, CDR2 FQGNSA. The CDR3 length is 13 residues. V was cut by 4 bases and J by 7 bases, with 11 bases left in between. Here the CDR3 DNA reads TGTGCCAGCAGCTCTTCCCCGGAGCAGCCCCAGCATTTT. This sequence encodes CASSSSPEQPQHF.

The chain recombines TRBV4-2 with TRBJ2-7; 10 nucleotides align to TRBD1. The J segment lost 2 bases and the V segment lost 0 bases, leaving 4 bases of the junction unmatched. CDR1 LGHNA and CDR2 YNFKEQ come from the germline V gene. The CDR3 contains 16 residues. This CDR3 is CASSQEGQGLTYEQYF. CDR3 DNA: TGTGCCAGCAGCCAAGAGGGACAGGGGCTTACCTACGAGCAGTACTTC.

The gene calls are TRBV18 and TRBJ2-2; 9 nucleotides match TRBD1. With 1 base clipped from V and 4 bases from J, the junction kept 4 bases outside the gene matches. The CDR3 runs 16 residues. The germline V gene encodes CDR1 KGHSH and CDR2 LQKENI. The CDR3 sequence is CASSPRGQGSTGELFF. CDR3 in DNA: TGTGCCAGCTCACCACGGGGACAGGGTAGCACCGGGGAGCTGTTTTTT.

This clone was seen ten or more times. The chain links TRBV4-3 to TRBJ2-7; no definite D call. From germline, CDR1 is LGHNA and CDR2 YSLEER. Trimming shortened V by 1 base and J by 4 bases, and 11 bases separated the two germline ends. CDR3 length equals 14 residues. The CDR3 is CASSQALTGYEQYF. The DNA of the CDR3 is TGCGCCAGCAGCCAAGCCCTGACCGGGTACGAGCAGTACTTC.

The CDR3 loop is CASSTRTGRNSPLHF. The CDR3 DNA sequence: TGTGCCAGTAGTACCCGGACAGGGAGAAATTCACCCCTCCACTTT. V gene TRBV19 combines with J gene TRBJ1-6; 8 bases fit TRBD1. V was clipped by 4 bases and J by 7 bases; unmatched bases: 6. The CDR3 spans 15 residues. Germline lookup yields CDR1 LNHDA and CDR2 SQIVND (reference sequence). Combining the CDR3 with reference TRBV19 and TRBJ1-6 gives the whole variable domain DGGITQSPKYLFRKEGQNVTLSCEQNLNHDAMYWYRQDPGQGLRLIYYSQIVNDFQKGDIAEGYSVSREKKESFPLTVTSAQKNPTAFYLCASSTRTGRNSPLHFGNGTRLTVT.

The J gene is TRBJ1-2, the V gene TRBV3-1 (or the pseudogene TRBV3-2); possibly TRBD1 for D (5 bases). V lost 3 bases and J lost 8, with 13 bases in between. The CDR3 is 13 amino acids. Germline V gene data show CDR1 as LGHDT and CDR2 as YNNKEL (reference sequence). The CDR3 DNA reads TGTGCCAGCAGCCAGGCAGGGACTGGGGGCTACACCTTC. Its translation: CASSQAGTGGYTF.

The J gene is TRBJ1-6, the V gene TRBV7-2, with TRBD1 as a possible D gene (6 bases). From germline, CDR1 is SGHTA and CDR2 FQGNSA. The CDR3 spans 15 residues. The germline V and J ends were trimmed by 8 bases and 9 bases, with 20 bases remaining between them. CDR3 sequence (DNA): TGTGCCAGCTCCCTTTCGAACAGGGACGGTTCACCCCTCCACTTT. It encodes CASSLSNRDGSPLHF.